The clone carrying this T cell receptor (beta chain) was seen once. What it recognizes is unknown. Two or more post-ART PBMC samples, plus at least one pre-ART sample, were available for each donor. Researchers report immunoSEQ v3.0 was run at survey level. Generated by immunoSEQ multiplex PCR, the TCRdb table keeps only in-frame clones and is missing some. The repertoire holds some 33,000 clones, with about 80% as singletons. Trimming removed 0 bases from V and 1 base from J, with 11 bases in between. CDR1 is SGDLS, CDR2 YYNGEE, per germline. CDR3 length: 15 amino acids. The data were taken from a study of long-term antiretroviral therapy in people with HIV. Findings and caveats of the study: On ART adherence, viral resistance or therapy changes, no data were available.

The chain carries TRBV9 and TRBJ2-7; maybe TRBD1 (5 bases). This specimen consisted of unsorted PBMCs, obtained 0.6 years after starting antiretroviral therapy. The receptor was derived from a man aged 18 to 29 with HIV. CDR3 DNA: TGTGCCAGCAGCGTAGGAGACAGCCCGTCCTACGAGCAGTACTTC. This sequence encodes CASSVGDSPSYEQYF.